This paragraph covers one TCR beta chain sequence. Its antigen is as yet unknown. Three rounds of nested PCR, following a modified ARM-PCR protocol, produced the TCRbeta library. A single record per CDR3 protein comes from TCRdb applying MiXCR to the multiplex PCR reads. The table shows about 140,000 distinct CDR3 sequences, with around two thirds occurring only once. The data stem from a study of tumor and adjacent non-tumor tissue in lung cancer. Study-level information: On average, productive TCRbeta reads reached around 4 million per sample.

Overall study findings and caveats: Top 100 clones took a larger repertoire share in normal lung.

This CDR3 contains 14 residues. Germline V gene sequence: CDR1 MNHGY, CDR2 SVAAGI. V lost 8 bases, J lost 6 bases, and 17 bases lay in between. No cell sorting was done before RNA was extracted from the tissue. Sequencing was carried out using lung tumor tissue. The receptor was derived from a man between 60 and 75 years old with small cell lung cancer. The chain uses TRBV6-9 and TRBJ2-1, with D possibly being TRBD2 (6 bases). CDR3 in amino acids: CASPGDPQSNEQFF. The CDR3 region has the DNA TGTGCCAGCCCGGGGGACCCCCAGTCCAATGAGCAGTTCTTC.